Listed below are T cell receptor beta chains from one sample, sequenced in a study of response to subunit inactivated influenza vaccine. From the RT-PCR reads, TCRdb called clonotypes with MiXCR, one entry per CDR3 protein. Of hundreds of thousands of distinct CDR3 sequences in the sample, less than 10% were seen once. The sequencing here drew on PBMCs from blood, taken roughly 24 months after vaccination. The source of these receptors is a man in his fifties or sixties who received an inactivated influenza vaccine. The CDR3 runs from the conserved cysteine through the conserved F or W. A D gene is named only where the DNA matches it firmly. Clone size is shown for a subset of rows, as once, few, many or a class of expanded clone.

clone size: many; V gene: TRBV6-2/TRBV6-3; D gene: .; J gene: TRBJ2-7; CDR3 DNA: TGTGCCAGCAGTCCACCTTCCTACGAGCAGTACTTC; CDR3 protein: CASSPPSYEQYF
clone size: few; V gene: TRBV12-3/TRBV12-4; D gene: TRBD1; J gene: TRBJ1-4; CDR3 DNA: TGTGCCAGCAGACGACAGGGGAGGAGGGAAAAACTGTTTTTT; CDR3 protein: CASRRQGRREKLFF
clone size: few; V gene: TRBV10-3; D gene: .; J gene: TRBJ2-2; CDR3 DNA: TGTGCCATCTTCCTGTCCACCGGGGAGCTGTTTTTT; CDR3 protein: CAIFLSTGELFF
clone size: many; V gene: TRBV10-2; D gene: TRBD1; J gene: TRBJ1-6; CDR3 DNA: TGCGCCAGCGGATTAGGGGGCGCCTCCTATAATTCACCCCTCCACTTT; CDR3 protein: CASGLGGASYNSPLHF
clone size: few; V gene: TRBV5-1; D gene: .; J gene: TRBJ2-1; CDR3 DNA: TGCGCCAGCAGCTTGGTCAAGTACAATGAGCAGTTCTTC; CDR3 protein: CASSLVKYNEQFF
clone size: many; V gene: TRBV10-3; D gene: .; J gene: TRBJ2-4; CDR3 DNA: TGTGCCATCAGTGAAGGGAGTTCGTACATTCAGTACTTC; CDR3 protein: CAISEGSSYIQYF
clone size: many; V gene: TRBV5-6; D gene: .; J gene: TRBJ2-5; CDR3 DNA: TGTGCCAGCAGCTTGGTCGGCAGTAGCGGCTACCAAGAGACCCAGTACTTC; CDR3 protein: CASSLVGSSGYQETQYF
clone size: many; V gene: TRBV5-1; D gene: TRBD2; J gene: TRBJ2-1; CDR3 DNA: TGCGCCAGCAGCTTGGCTGGGACTAGCAGCGCCATGATCAGTTTTGAGCAGTTCTTC; CDR3 protein: CASSLAGTSSAMISFEQFF
clone size: .; V gene: TRBV6-2/TRBV6-3; D gene: TRBD1; J gene: TRBJ1-1; CDR3 DNA: TGTGCCAGCAGTTACCGGGACAGGGCAGTTCGGAACACTGAAGCTTTCTTT; CDR3 protein: CASSYRDRAVRNTEAFF
clone size: .; V gene: TRBV20-1; D gene: TRBD1; J gene: TRBJ1-6; CDR3 DNA: TGCAGTGCAACCGGGACAGGGGTTTCACCCCTCCACTTT; CDR3 protein: CSATGTGVSPLHF
clone size: .; V gene: TRBV4-3; D gene: .; J gene: TRBJ2-2; CDR3 DNA: TGCGCCAGCAGCCAAGGAGCGCTGGGCTCGAACACCGGGGAGCTGTTTTTT; CDR3 protein: CASSQGALGSNTGELFF
clone size: few; V gene: TRBV4-1; D gene: TRBD1; J gene: TRBJ1-4; CDR3 DNA: TGCGCCAGCAGCTTAACAGGGGAAAGAAGCGGTGAAAAACTGTTTTTT; CDR3 protein: CASSLTGERSGEKLFF
clone size: .; V gene: TRBV7-6; D gene: .; J gene: TRBJ2-1; CDR3 DNA: TGTGCCAGCAGCCCAATACCCAGGGTATTTGGAAAACATGAGCAGTTCTTC; CDR3 protein: CASSPIPRVFGKHEQFF
clone size: many; V gene: TRBV20-1; D gene: TRBD2; J gene: TRBJ2-7; CDR3 DNA: TGCAGTGCTAGAAAGCGGGAACAGTCCTACGAGCAGTACTTC; CDR3 protein: CSARKREQSYEQYF
clone size: few; V gene: TRBV10-3; D gene: .; J gene: TRBJ1-2; CDR3 DNA: TGTGCCGCCCGGGACGGAGCTAACTATGGCTACACCTTC; CDR3 protein: CAARDGANYGYTF
clone size: .; V gene: TRBV20-1; D gene: .; J gene: TRBJ2-7; CDR3 DNA: TGCAGTGCTACGCCGGGGGCTTTCTACGAGCAGTACTTC; CDR3 protein: CSATPGAFYEQYF
clone size: many; V gene: TRBV11-2; D gene: .; J gene: TRBJ2-7; CDR3 DNA: TGTGCCAGCAGCTTAGGTGACAGCCCGTACTACGAGCAGTACTTC; CDR3 protein: CASSLGDSPYYEQYF
clone size: few; V gene: TRBV20-1; D gene: TRBD2; J gene: TRBJ2-1; CDR3 DNA: TGCAGTGCTAATACACTAGCGAAATCCTACAATGAGCAGTTCTTC; CDR3 protein: CSANTLAKSYNEQFF
clone size: many; V gene: TRBV5-5; D gene: TRBD1; J gene: TRBJ2-7; CDR3 DNA: TGTGCCAGCAGCTTGGGACAGGGGTTCGGCTACGAGCAGTACTTC; CDR3 protein: CASSLGQGFGYEQYF
clone size: few; V gene: TRBV6-5; D gene: .; J gene: TRBJ2-7; CDR3 DNA: TGTGCCAGCAGTTACTCGTTTTCGGCAGTCTCCTACGAGCAGTACTTC; CDR3 protein: CASSYSFSAVSYEQYF
clone size: .; V gene: TRBV6-1; D gene: TRBD1; J gene: TRBJ2-2; CDR3 DNA: TGTGCCAGCAAACTCCAGGGACAGGGTGGACTCAGGGAGCTGTTTTTT; CDR3 protein: CASKLQGQGGLRELFF
clone size: few; V gene: TRBV30; D gene: .; J gene: TRBJ1-5; CDR3 DNA: TGTGCCTGGAGTCAAGGGGGCAATCAGCCCCAGCATTTT; CDR3 protein: CAWSQGGNQPQHF
clone size: .; V gene: TRBV20-1; D gene: TRBD1; J gene: TRBJ1-1; CDR3 DNA: TGCAGTGCTAGGGGTAGACAGGGTGGAGCTTTCTTT; CDR3 protein: CSARGRQGGAFF
clone size: few; V gene: TRBV20-1; D gene: TRBD2; J gene: TRBJ2-7; CDR3 DNA: TGCAGTGCCAGCGGGGGGCCAGCCTACGAGCAGTACTTC; CDR3 protein: CSASGGPAYEQYF
clone size: many; V gene: TRBV20-1; D gene: .; J gene: TRBJ1-6; CDR3 DNA: TGCAGTGCTAGGTACAGGGAGGGTTCACCCCTCCACTTT; CDR3 protein: CSARYREGSPLHF
clone size: many; V gene: TRBV4-1; D gene: TRBD1; J gene: TRBJ2-7; CDR3 DNA: TGCGCCAGCAGCCAATGGACAGGCTACGAGCAGTACTTC; CDR3 protein: CASSQWTGYEQYF
clone size: many; V gene: TRBV6-2/TRBV6-3; D gene: .; J gene: TRBJ2-7; CDR3 DNA: TGTGCCAGCAGTCCCTCCGACGAAGAGCAGTACTTC; CDR3 protein: CASSPSDEEQYF
clone size: many; V gene: TRBV15; D gene: .; J gene: TRBJ1-1; CDR3 DNA: TGTGCCACCAGCAGAGAAAGTGCTGGGGGCTACGCTGAAGCTTTCTTT; CDR3 protein: CATSRESAGGYAEAFF
clone size: few; V gene: TRBV4-1; D gene: TRBD1; J gene: TRBJ2-3; CDR3 DNA: TGCGCCAGCAGCCAAGACGGGACAGGGGAGCTTTGGGATACGCAGTATTTT; CDR3 protein: CASSQDGTGELWDTQYF
clone size: few; V gene: TRBV14; D gene: .; J gene: TRBJ2-5; CDR3 DNA: TGTGCCAGCAGCCAAGGGGCGAAGGAGACCCAGTACTTC; CDR3 protein: CASSQGAKETQYF
clone size: .; V gene: TRBV5-1; D gene: .; J gene: TRBJ2-5; CDR3 DNA: TGCGCCAGCAGCTTGCTGGCGGGAGAGACCCAGTACTTC; CDR3 protein: CASSLLAGETQYF
clone size: .; V gene: TRBV28; D gene: .; J gene: TRBJ1-1; CDR3 DNA: TGTGCCAGCAGTTTATTCCAAGTATGGGGCACTGAAGCTTTCTTT; CDR3 protein: CASSLFQVWGTEAFF
clone size: few; V gene: TRBV6-2/TRBV6-3; D gene: TRBD1; J gene: TRBJ2-6; CDR3 DNA: TGTGCCAGCAGTTACCGCCGGGACAGCTGGGGCTCTGGGGCCAACGTCCTGACTTTC; CDR3 protein: CASSYRRDSWGSGANVLTF
clone size: few; V gene: TRBV11-2; D gene: TRBD2; J gene: TRBJ2-7; CDR3 DNA: TGTGCCAGCAGCTTAGATCTTCTAGCGGGAGTCTACGAGCAGTACTTC; CDR3 protein: CASSLDLLAGVYEQYF
clone size: many; V gene: TRBV20-1; D gene: TRBD2; J gene: TRBJ2-1; CDR3 DNA: TGCAGTGCCGAACGGACTAGCGGGAGTAATGAGCAGTTCTTC; CDR3 protein: CSAERTSGSNEQFF
clone size: few; V gene: TRBV7-3; D gene: .; J gene: TRBJ2-2; CDR3 DNA: TGTGCCAGCAGCTTAGACGGAGCGAACACCGGGGAGCTGTTTTTT; CDR3 protein: CASSLDGANTGELFF
clone size: few; V gene: TRBV3-1; D gene: .; J gene: TRBJ1-5; CDR3 DNA: TGTGCCAGCAGCCACAGGGGCTCCCATCAGCCCCAGCATTTT; CDR3 protein: CASSHRGSHQPQHF
clone size: few; V gene: TRBV28; D gene: TRBD1; J gene: TRBJ2-7; CDR3 DNA: TGTGCCAGCAGTTCCTACCAGGACAGGGTACGTCGAAAGCAATCCTACGAGCAGTACTTC; CDR3 protein: CASSSYQDRVRRKQSYEQYF
clone size: .; V gene: TRBV28; D gene: .; J gene: TRBJ2-3; CDR3 DNA: TGTGCCAGCAGCCCCAGGGGGGGACAAAGCACAGATACGCAGTATTTT; CDR3 protein: CASSPRGGQSTDTQYF
clone size: few; V gene: TRBV18; D gene: .; J gene: TRBJ1-6; CDR3 DNA: TGTGCCAGCACAAACTCGGGGAATTCACCCCTCCACTTT; CDR3 protein: CASTNSGNSPLHF